This T cell receptor beta chain was profiled in a study of cytomegalovirus exposure and HLA in healthy donors. PCR employed 60 Vbeta and 13 Jbeta primers. Using immunoSEQ multiplex PCR, the repertoire was profiled, and TCRdb retains in-frame clones only, with some absent. The repertoire table contains some 140,000 clones. The study's findings and limits: Most TCR sequences were rare, but some public TCRs occurred in many donors.

The CDR3 runs to 14 residues. Trimming took 5 bases from V and 0 from J; bases not matched to a gene: 5. Germline loops: CDR1 GTSNPN, CDR2 SVGIG (reference sequence). About this clone itself: Antigen: not known.

Sequencing was done on a sample of PBMCs. This TCR came from a woman aged 55-69 years in good health and CMV-seronegative. V and J are TRBV30 and TRBJ1-1, with 8 nucleotides matching TRBD1. The CDR3 protein is CAWGSDRVNTEAFF. The CDR3 nucleotides read TGTGCCTGGGGATCGGACAGGGTGAACACTGAAGCTTTCTTT.